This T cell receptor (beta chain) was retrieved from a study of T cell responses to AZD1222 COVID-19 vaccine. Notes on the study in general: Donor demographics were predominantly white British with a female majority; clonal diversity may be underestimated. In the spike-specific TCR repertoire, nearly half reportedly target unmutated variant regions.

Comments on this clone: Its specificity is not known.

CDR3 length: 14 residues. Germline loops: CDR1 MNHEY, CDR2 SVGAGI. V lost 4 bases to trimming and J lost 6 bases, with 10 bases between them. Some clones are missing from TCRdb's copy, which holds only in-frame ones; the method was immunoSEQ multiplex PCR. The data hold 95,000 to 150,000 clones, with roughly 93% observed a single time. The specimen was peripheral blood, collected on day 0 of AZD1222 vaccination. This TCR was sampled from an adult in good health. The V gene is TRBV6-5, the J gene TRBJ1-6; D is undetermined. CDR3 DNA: TGTGCCAGCAGTTGGTCGTCTTTTAATTCACCCCTCCACTTT. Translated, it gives CASSWSSFNSPLHF.